This T cell receptor beta chain stems from a study of blood T cell repertoires in COVID-19. Study details: PBMCs, B-cell-depleted T cells, or T cells provided the cDNA or gDNA that made up the material.

To note about this clone: The sample contains more than one DNA sequence encoding this CDR3.

Authors' data handling: Researchers report that nucleated cell counts were estimated from reference gene primer amplification. Using immunoSEQ multiplex PCR, the repertoire was profiled, and TCRdb retains in-frame clones only, with some absent. V and J calls and clone size are given by that table; D and trimming were obtained from the DNA. Seen here are roughly 260,000 clones, about 88% observed once, and the top ten hold about 2.1%. Trimming removed 5 bases from V and 4 bases from J; junction bases left unmatched: 5. The CDR3 is 15 residues long. The germline V gene encodes CDR1 MNHEY and CDR2 SVGEGT.

Sequenced sample: peripheral blood. The clonotype originates from a woman between 40 and 55 years old who had recovered from COVID-19. This rearrangement joins TRBV6-2 or TRBV6-3 to TRBJ1-2; 12 bases are a match to TRBD1. This CDR3 reads CASSLGQGASYGYTF. CDR3 DNA: TGTGCCAGCAGTCTGGGACAGGGGGCGAGCTATGGCTACACCTTC.